A single T cell receptor beta chain is shown here with its context. Antigen unknown. Looked up from germline, CDR1 is MNHNS and CDR2 is SASEGT. V lost 10 bases to trimming and J lost 7 bases; unmatched junction nucleotides: 8. The CDR3 has 13 amino acids. This entry comes from a study of memory CD4+ T cells and cytomegalovirus serostatus. Whole-study context: Of the healthy Belgian adults, several were CMV seropositive and 24 seronegative. Overall study results and limits: A US-trained random forest predicted CMV serostatus with median AUC around 0.91.

The sort gate was single viable CD3+CD4+CD8-CD45RO+ cells for memory CD4+ T cells. Here immunoSEQ multiplex PCR was the method, and the copy in TCRdb shows in-frame clones only, minus some. This table holds approximately 47,000 clones, about 78% found once. The J gene is TRBJ2-1, the V gene TRBV6-1, with 9 bases that match TRBD2. Sequencing was done on a sample of memory CD4+ T cells from blood. The clonotype comes from an adult in good health and CMV-seronegative. CDR3 region: CAIKRGAPNEQFF. CDR3 DNA sequence: TGTGCCATTAAGCGGGGGGCCCCAAATGAGCAGTTCTTC.